This T cell receptor beta chain was sequenced in a study of shared clonotypes between healthy human individuals. The CDR3 totals 15 residues. V lost 6 bases to trimming and J lost 1 base; unmatched junction nucleotides: 4. Germline CDR1 KGHSH, CDR2 LQKENI. The authors distributed each subset's genomic DNA evenly over several immunoSEQ plates. For sorted subsets, about 200 ng DNA per replicate equaled roughly 30,000 T cell genomes. This table comes from immunoSEQ multiplex PCR, and its TCRdb copy is limited to in-frame clones, with some not included. The profile shows roughly 2.2 million clones, approximately 95% of them singletons. Study results and limitations: The study generally estimated greater richness for naive than memory subsets.

Comment on this clone: Its antigen is as yet unknown. Within the sample, other DNA sequences also encode this same CDR3.

The J gene is TRBJ2-1, the V gene TRBV18, with 9 bases that match TRBD1. This TCR came from a young man in good health. Some clones in this sample may be carry-over from other donors' samples. Material: naive CD4+ T cells from PBMCs. Subset reported: CD45RA+ positively selected. In nucleotides, the CDR3 is TGTGCCAGCTCGCCCGACAGGGGGTCCTACAATGAGCAGTTCTTC. Translating gives CASSPDRGSYNEQFF.